This T cell receptor beta chain was sequenced in a study of T-cell reconstitution after alpha-beta-depleted transplantation in children. Notes on the study in general: In patients about two months after transplant, alpha-beta T cells reportedly arose from several hundred expanded graft clones.

A TCRbeta library incorporating unique molecular identifiers was prepared. TCRdb reprocessed the PCR reads with MiXCR, giving one entry per CDR3 protein. The table records around 15,000 distinct CDR3 sequences, approximately 5.1% of them present only once. Germline V gene lookup returns CDR1 SNHLY and CDR2 FYNNEI. Trimming removed 2 bases at V and 6 bases at J, with 11 bases between. The CDR3 loop spans 15 amino acids. This clonotype was recorded many times. Its antigen is undetermined. The sequencing here drew on PBMCs, taken before TCRalphabeta/CD19-depleted stem cell transplant. This chain uses TRBV2 with TRBJ1-6; possibly TRBD1 for D (5 bases). The sequence was obtained from a boy aged 5-17 years with acute lymphoblastic leukemia, due to receive a stem cell transplant. CDR3 sequence reads: CASSESYRTNSPLHF. CDR3 DNA sequence: TGTGCCAGCAGTGAATCGTACAGGACTAATTCACCCCTCCACTTT.